This T cell receptor (beta chain) was sequenced for a study of cytomegalovirus exposure and HLA in healthy donors. All donors participated as healthy donors of bone marrow. With 60 Vbeta and 13 Jbeta primers, the PCR was carried out. Assay: immunoSEQ multiplex PCR; the TCRdb copy retains only in-frame clones and omits some. The repertoire consists of a few hundred thousand clones, with 84% occurring once and the leading ten covering roughly 2%. Study findings and constraints: Prior analysis indicated that the majority of TCR beta V segments exhibited productivity approximately 87% or approximately 30% of the time. The classifier, whose performance was assessed in both the original and validation cohorts, reportedly diagnosed cytomegalovirus status with high specificity and sensitivity. Accurate prediction of most subjects' HLA-A and HLA-B alleles from TCR beta sequences was reported.

The germline CDR1 and CDR2 sequences are MNHEY and SVGAGI. CDR3 length: 13 residues. Trimming cost V 4 bases and J 7 bases, with 11 bases left between them. As for this clone: Its antigen remains unknown.

The sequenced sample was PBMCs. This rearrangement joins TRBV6-5 to TRBJ2-1, with D maybe TRBD2 (6 bases). This TCR was sampled from a woman between 40 and 55 years old in good health and CMV-seropositive. CDR3 sequence (DNA): TGTGCCAGCAGTTCCGGGACTTCAAATGAGCAGTTCTTC. Translation gives CASSSGTSNEQFF.